This T cell receptor beta chain was observed in a study of post-analysis software for immune sequencing data. V dropped 4 bases and J dropped 1 base, with 20 bases sitting between them. The CDR3 has 17 residues. From germline, CDR1 is SGDLS and CDR2 YYNGEE. A few counts support this clonotype. Its antigen remains unknown. General study results and limits: Four to six TRBV segments were significantly more frequent in patients than in controls. TRBV5-6, TRBV5-1 and TRBV20-1 were among these segments.

cDNA libraries of TCR beta carried unique molecular identifiers. TCRdb reanalysed the PCR reads using MiXCR and keeps one entry per CDR3 protein. The sample gives roughly 670,000 distinct CDR3 sequences, 59% of which show up once; roughly 12% is in the top ten. Specimen: blood. This TCR was sampled from a girl aged 2 to 9 with multiple sclerosis. V usage is TRBV9 and J usage is TRBJ1-2; D gene uncertain. The CDR3, as DNA: TGTGCCAGCAGCATAAACTCTAAGATAAATAATAACTATGGCTACACCTTC. This encodes CASSINSKINNNYGYTF.